Listed below are T cell receptor beta chains from one sample, sequenced in a study of T cells in Graves' hyperthyroidism and ophthalmopathy. TCRdb re-derived calls from the multiplex PCR reads in MiXCR, one entry per CDR3 protein. The sample shows around 600,000 distinct CDR3 sequences, 11% to 15% of them seen only once. The sample comprised blood. These receptor sequences come from a woman aged 18 to 35 with Graves' ophthalmopathy. Both conserved end residues are part of each CDR3. A D gene is named only where the DNA matches it firmly. Only part of the rows carry a size: once, few, many, or a class if the clone is expanded.

clone_size,v_call,d_call,j_call,cdr3_nt,cdr3_aa
NA,TRBV6-1,NA,TRBJ1-5,TGTGCCAGCAGTGAAGGCAGGGCTAACCAGCCCCAGCATTTT,CASSEGRANQPQHF
NA,TRBV30,TRBD1,TRBJ1-1,TGTGCCCGGGACAGGGGGCTGAACACTGAAGCTTTCTTT,CARDRGLNTEAFF
NA,TRBV20-1,TRBD1,TRBJ2-7,TGCAGTGCTACTGGGGACAGAAGCTCCTACGAGCAGTACTTC,CSATGDRSSYEQYF
NA,TRBV15,NA,TRBJ1-5,TGTGCCACCAGCAGATTAGGGGGAAATCAGCCCCAGCATTTT,CATSRLGGNQPQHF
many,TRBV12-3/TRBV12-4,TRBD1,TRBJ2-3,TGTGCCACCCTTGGACAGGGAGGAGATACGCAGTATTTT,CATLGQGGDTQYF
NA,TRBV4-1,NA,TRBJ1-2,TGCGCCAGCAGCCAAAAGGCGACGGGACCCCAGGCCAATGGCTACACCTTC,CASSQKATGPQANGYTF
many,TRBV19,TRBD1,TRBJ1-2,TGTGCCAGTAGCCCGGGACAGACGGTAGTTCGCTACACCTTC,CASSPGQTVVRYTF
many,TRBV30,TRBD2,TRBJ2-7,TGTGCCTGGACTAGCGGGGCCTACGAGCAGTACTTC,CAWTSGAYEQYF
few,TRBV19,TRBD2,TRBJ2-3,TGTGCCACGCAGCCGCGGGGGGAGGGAGGCACAGATACGCAGTATTTT,CATQPRGEGGTDTQYF
few,TRBV6-5,NA,TRBJ2-3,TGTGCCAGCAGTTACTCCGAAGTTGTGGGCTATGCGAATACGCAGTATTTT,CASSYSEVVGYANTQYF
many,TRBV6-5,NA,TRBJ2-3,TGTGCCAGCAGTTACTCAGGCAGACTCACAGATACGCAGTATTTT,CASSYSGRLTDTQYF
many,TRBV14,NA,TRBJ2-3,TGTGCCAGCAGCCAAAAGGGCATAGGTAACCCATTCGGGGCTACGCAGTATTTT,CASSQKGIGNPFGATQYF
NA,TRBV3-1,NA,TRBJ1-1,TGTGCCAGCAGCCAAGGCGTTGGTGTACAGGAGGCTTTCTTT,CASSQGVGVQEAFF
many,TRBV27,TRBD1,TRBJ2-7,TGTGCCAGCAGTGGAACACAGGGGTGGGACGAGCAGTACTTC,CASSGTQGWDEQYF
NA,TRBV7-9,NA,TRBJ1-6,TGTGCCAGCAGCTCAAACCAGGGACCCCTCCACTTT,CASSSNQGPLHF
NA,TRBV7-2,TRBD2,TRBJ2-1,TGTGCCAGCAGCTCGACTAGCGGGAGGGACTCCTACAATGAGCAGTTCTTC,CASSSTSGRDSYNEQFF
many,TRBV4-1,TRBD2,TRBJ2-5,TGCGCCAGCAGCCAAGTTGGACTAGGGGCCCAGTACTTC,CASSQVGLGAQYF
many,TRBV6-2/TRBV6-3,TRBD1,TRBJ2-4,TGTGCCAGCAGTTACTTGGTTAAGACAGGGGGGGACCAAAACATTCAGTACTTC,CASSYLVKTGGDQNIQYF
few,TRBV19,TRBD2,TRBJ2-1,TGTGCCACCTCAAACGTAGCGGGAGGTTGGAATGAGCAGTTCTTC,CATSNVAGGWNEQFF
few,TRBV19,TRBD2,TRBJ2-7,TGTGCCAGCACATATCCGACTAGCGGGAGGGGCGAGCAGTACTTC,CASTYPTSGRGEQYF
NA,TRBV3-1,NA,TRBJ2-3,TGTGCCAGCAGCCCGGCATTACGCACAGATACGCAGTATTTT,CASSPALRTDTQYF
NA,TRBV4-1,TRBD2,TRBJ2-1,TGCGCCAGCAGCCAAGACAGGGTAACTAGCGGCCCCAATGAGCAGTTCTTC,CASSQDRVTSGPNEQFF
NA,TRBV7-6,NA,TRBJ1-2,TGTGCCAGCAGCTTAGGAGGGAGAGATGGCTACACCTTC,CASSLGGRDGYTF
many,TRBV28,TRBD1,TRBJ2-3,TGTGCCAGCAGTTCGGGACAGGGGGCGTATACAGATACGCAGTATTTT,CASSSGQGAYTDTQYF
NA,TRBV7-9,NA,TRBJ1-5,TGTGCCAGCAGCCCCCCGTATTGTGGGGGACTAGTCGACCAGCCCCAGCATTTT,CASSPPYCGGLVDQPQHF
NA,TRBV5-1,TRBD1,TRBJ2-6,TGCGCCAGCAGCTCCCCGGCCGGGACAGGGGGCTCTGGGGCCAACGTCCTGACTTTC,CASSSPAGTGGSGANVLTF
NA,TRBV27,TRBD1,TRBJ1-6,TGTGCCAGCAGCTGGGGACAGGGGATTATTGCACCCCTCCACTTT,CASSWGQGIIAPLHF
NA,TRBV25-1,TRBD1,TRBJ1-2,TGTGCCAGCGGCGCCCGGGACAGGGTTTATGGCTACACCTTC,CASGARDRVYGYTF
many,TRBV20-1,TRBD1,TRBJ1-2,TGCAGTGCTAGAGTGGGGACAGGCTCGAACAACTATGGCTACACCTTC,CSARVGTGSNNYGYTF
few,TRBV7-9,NA,TRBJ2-7,TGTGCCAGCAGCCCTCATCCTCTCTACGAGCAGTACTTC,CASSPHPLYEQYF
many,TRBV7-3,TRBD1,TRBJ2-7,TGTGCCAGCAGCTTAGGAGGGGACAGGGACGAGCAGTACTTC,CASSLGGDRDEQYF
many,TRBV7-8,TRBD1,TRBJ1-4,TGTGCCAGCAGCTCGATGCAGGGGGCCGCGGGAAAACTGTTTTTT,CASSSMQGAAGKLFF
once,TRBV5-4,TRBD1,TRBJ2-4,TGTGCCAGCAGCTCCCGGGACAGGGGCGGCAAAAACATTCAGTACTTC,CASSSRDRGGKNIQYF
many,TRBV14,NA,TRBJ2-7,TGTGCCAGCAGCCATGTATCTGACCTCTCCTACGAGCAGTACTTC,CASSHVSDLSYEQYF
few,TRBV7-6,TRBD2,TRBJ2-7,TGTGCCAGCAGCTTAAATCTTCGCTCTAGCGGGAGCTACGAGCAGTACTTC,CASSLNLRSSGSYEQYF
few,TRBV6-1,TRBD2,TRBJ2-7,TGTGCCAGCAGTGAAAACCCGATAATAGCGGGAAGCTCCTACGAGCAGTACTTC,CASSENPIIAGSSYEQYF
many,TRBV6-2/TRBV6-3,TRBD1,TRBJ2-7,TGTGCCAGCAGTCGGACAGGGTGGGACGAGCAGTACTTC,CASSRTGWDEQYF